Following are 10 T cell receptor beta chains from one sample sequenced in a study of T cells after yellow fever vaccination (dated by TCRdb to the late 2010s). The treatment or condition label, as the study defines it: live attenuated yellow fever vaccine strain. The library was generated by 5' RACE. Sequencing used an Illumina HiSeq 2500. In TCRdb, the public reads were trimmed at Q25 with fastp and aligned with MiXCR, with productive beta chains retained. Entries that share a CDR3 protein sequence are merged under the most common genes and DNA. The sample table contains a few hundred thousand distinct CDR3 sequences; only one count was recorded for under 7.5% of them. The ten largest clones add up to 15% of the sample. The sample here was PBMCs, taken 5 days after the yellow fever booster vaccination. These receptor sequences come from a man under 40 who received the YFV17D yellow fever vaccine.

This clonotype was detected many times. The chain has TRBV20-1 and TRBJ2-1; the D gene is possibly TRBD2 (5 bases). Germline CDR1 reads DFQATT; CDR2 reads SNEGSKA (reference sequence). There are 16 residues in the CDR3. The V and J ends lost 0 bases and 7 bases respectively, with 19 bases between them. The CDR3 sequence is CSARDSLAGERNEQFF. CDR3 DNA: TGCAGTGCTAGAGATTCGCTAGCAGGAGAGCGGAATGAGCAGTTCTTC.

The CDR3 loop reads CASSISGRAHNEQFF. CDR3 sequence (DNA): TGTGCCAGTAGTATTAGCGGGAGGGCCCACAATGAGCAGTTCTTC. The gene calls are TRBV19 and TRBJ2-1, with 11 bases that match TRBD2. Germline values: CDR1 LNHDA, CDR2 SQIVND (reference sequence). The trim removed 3 bases at V and 5 bases at J, leaving 3 bases unmatched. This CDR3 region has 15 residues.

A few counts support this clonotype. The chain links TRBV29-1 to TRBJ2-1; TRBD2 aligns across 11 bases. CDR3 size: 13 residues. Germline trimming cut 6 bases from V and 10 bases from J; bases unmatched to any gene: 8. Germline V gene data show CDR1 as SQVTM and CDR2 as ANQGSEA. The DNA of the CDR3 is TGCAGCGTCGCCACTAGCGGGAGCGGAGAGCAGTTCTTC. As protein: CSVATSGSGEQFF.

The J gene is TRBJ2-7, the V gene TRBV6-1; D is possibly TRBD1 or TRBD2 (5 bases each). This CDR3 has 14 amino acids. Germline V gives CDR1 MNHNS, CDR2 SASEGT. V was trimmed by 7 bases and J by 0 bases, leaving 13 bases between them. The CDR3, as DNA: TGTGCCAGCACTGGGACCGAGAGCTCCTACGAGCAGTACTTC. Its protein is CASTGTESSYEQYF.

The chain employs TRBV21-1 and TRBJ2-7; the table's D call of TRBD2 was not tested on the DNA. TRBV21-1 is recorded as a pseudogene. This CDR3 comprises 12 residues. For the CDR3, the DNA is TGTGCCAACAGCCGCGGGGGGTACGAGCAGTACTTC. Amino acids: CANSRGGYEQYF.

Concerning this clonotype: This could be a read error, since a much larger clone is one nucleotide away. The V gene is TRBV3-1, the J gene TRBJ2-3; no clear D gene. Germline CDR1 LGHDT, CDR2 YNNKEL (reference sequence). The length of the CDR3 is 15 residues. As DNA, the CDR3 is TGTGCCAGCAGACAAGAAGGTTCCGGCACAGATACGCAGTATTTT. It is translated as CASRQEGSGTDTQYF.

The J gene is TRBJ2-1, the V gene TRBV29-1, with 9 bases that match TRBD2. Germline trimming cut 7 bases from V and 7 bases from J; bases unmatched to any gene: 17. Germline lookup yields CDR1 SQVTM and CDR2 ANQGSEA. The CDR3 is 16 amino acids. CDR3 region: CSATSGGSGSLNEQFF. The CDR3 DNA reads TGCAGCGCCACCTCGGGGGGTAGCGGGAGTCTAAATGAGCAGTTCTTC.

In its sample, this clonotype was seen many times. V is TRBV7-9 and J is TRBJ2-1; perhaps TRBD2 as D (7 bases). The CDR3 consists of 16 residues. Germline values: CDR1 SEHNR, CDR2 FQNEAQ (reference sequence). Trimming shortened V by 1 base and J by 2 bases, and 12 bases separated the two germline ends. This CDR3 reads CASSLGGGGTYNEQFF. CDR3 DNA: TGTGCCAGCAGCTTAGGAGGGGGGGGTACCTACAATGAGCAGTTCTTC.

This clonotype was recorded many times. The chain employs TRBV6-1 and TRBJ2-7; 11 nucleotides line up with TRBD2. The CDR3 loop spans 14 amino acids. CDR1 is MNHNS, CDR2 SASEGT, per germline. After removal of 9 bases from V and 4 bases from J, the junction contained 8 bases not matched to a gene. Here the CDR3 reads CASKIAGGSYEQYF. In DNA, the CDR3 is TGTGCCAGTAAGATAGCGGGAGGGAGTTACGAGCAGTACTTC.

This clonotype appeared a few times. The rearrangement links TRBV7-9 to TRBJ2-1; tentatively, D is TRBD1 (6 bases). The CDR3 extends over 12 amino acids. Per germline, CDR1 SEHNR and CDR2 FQNEAQ (reference sequence). The V and J ends lost 0 bases and 15 bases respectively, with 12 bases between them. The CDR3 DNA reads TGTGCCAGCAGCTTAGCCAGGGGCGGCGGGTTCTTC. Translation gives CASSLARGGGFF.